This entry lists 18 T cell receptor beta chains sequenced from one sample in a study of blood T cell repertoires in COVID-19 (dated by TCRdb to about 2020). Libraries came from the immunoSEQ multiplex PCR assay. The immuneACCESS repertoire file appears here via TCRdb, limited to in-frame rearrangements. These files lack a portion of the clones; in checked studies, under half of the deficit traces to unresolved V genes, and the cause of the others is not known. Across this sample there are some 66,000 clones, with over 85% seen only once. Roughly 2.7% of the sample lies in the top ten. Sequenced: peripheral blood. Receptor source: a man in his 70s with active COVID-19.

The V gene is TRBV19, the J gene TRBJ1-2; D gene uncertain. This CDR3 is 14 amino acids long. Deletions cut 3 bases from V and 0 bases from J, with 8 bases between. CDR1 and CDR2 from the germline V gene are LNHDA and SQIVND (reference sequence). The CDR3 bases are TGTGCCAGTAGTATGCAGGCCGCTAACTATGGCTACACCTTC. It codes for CASSMQAANYGYTF.

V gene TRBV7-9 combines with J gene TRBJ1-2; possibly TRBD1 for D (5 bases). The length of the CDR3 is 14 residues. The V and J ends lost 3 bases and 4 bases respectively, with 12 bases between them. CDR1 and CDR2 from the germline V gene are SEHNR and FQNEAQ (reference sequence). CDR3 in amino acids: CASSFGGESYGYTF. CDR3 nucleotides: TGTGCCAGCAGCTTCGGAGGGGAAAGCTATGGCTACACCTTC.

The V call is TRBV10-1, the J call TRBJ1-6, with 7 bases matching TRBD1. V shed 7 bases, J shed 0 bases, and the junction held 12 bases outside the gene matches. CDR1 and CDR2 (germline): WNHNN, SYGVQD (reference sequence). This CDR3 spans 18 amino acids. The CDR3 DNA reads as TGCGCCAGCAACGGGACAGAGAATTTGAGCTCCTATAATTCACCCCTCCACTTT. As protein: CASNGTENLSSYNSPLHF.

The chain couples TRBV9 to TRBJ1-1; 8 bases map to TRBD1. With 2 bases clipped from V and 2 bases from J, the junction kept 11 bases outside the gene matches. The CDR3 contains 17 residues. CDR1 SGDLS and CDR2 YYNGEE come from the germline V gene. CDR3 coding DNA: TGTGCCAGCAGCGTGTCCAATAGACAGGGGCCAAACACTGAAGCTTTCTTT. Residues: CASSVSNRQGPNTEAFF.

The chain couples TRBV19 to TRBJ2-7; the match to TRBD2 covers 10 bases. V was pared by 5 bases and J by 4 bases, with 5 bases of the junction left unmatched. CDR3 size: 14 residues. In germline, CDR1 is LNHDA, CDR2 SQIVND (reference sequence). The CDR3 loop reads CASSLSGGVYEQYF. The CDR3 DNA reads TGTGCCAGTAGTTTGAGCGGGGGGGTGTACGAGCAGTACTTC. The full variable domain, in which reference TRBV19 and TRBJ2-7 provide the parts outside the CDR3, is DGGITQSPKYLFRKEGQNVTLSCEQNLNHDAMYWYRQDPGQGLRLIYYSQIVNDFQKGDIAEGYSVSREKKESFPLTVTSAQKNPTAFYLCASSLSGGVYEQYFGPGTRLTVT.

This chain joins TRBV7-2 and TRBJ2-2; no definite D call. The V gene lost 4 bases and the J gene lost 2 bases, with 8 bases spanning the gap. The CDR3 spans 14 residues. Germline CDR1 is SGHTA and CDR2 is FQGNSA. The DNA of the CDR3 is TGTGCCAGCAGCTCAGTCAGTAACACCGGGGAGCTGTTTTTT. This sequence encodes CASSSVSNTGELFF.

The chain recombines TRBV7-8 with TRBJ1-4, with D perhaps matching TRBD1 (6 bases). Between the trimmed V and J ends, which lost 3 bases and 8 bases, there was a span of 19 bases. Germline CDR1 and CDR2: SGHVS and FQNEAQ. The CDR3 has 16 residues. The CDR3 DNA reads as TGTGCCAGCAGCTTTACAGGGTTTTCACCGCGCGAAAAACTGTTTTTT. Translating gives CASSFTGFSPREKLFF.

Here the CDR3 DNA reads TGTGCCAGTAGTCTGACCGGGGGGTCGAACACCGGGGAGCTGTTTTTT. Its translation is CASSLTGGSNTGELFF. The chain combines TRBV19 with TRBJ2-2; 7 nucleotides line up with TRBD2. V was pared by 5 bases and J by 0 bases, with 6 bases of the junction left unmatched. CDR3 length: 16 amino acids. Germline CDR1 reads LNHDA; CDR2 reads SQIVND (reference sequence).

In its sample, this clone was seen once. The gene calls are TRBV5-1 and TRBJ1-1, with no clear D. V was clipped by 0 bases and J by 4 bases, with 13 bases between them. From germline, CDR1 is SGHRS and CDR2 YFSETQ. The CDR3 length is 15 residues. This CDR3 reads CASSLAGYGSTEAFF. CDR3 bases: TGCGCCAGCAGCTTGGCGGGTTACGGGAGCACTGAAGCTTTCTTT.

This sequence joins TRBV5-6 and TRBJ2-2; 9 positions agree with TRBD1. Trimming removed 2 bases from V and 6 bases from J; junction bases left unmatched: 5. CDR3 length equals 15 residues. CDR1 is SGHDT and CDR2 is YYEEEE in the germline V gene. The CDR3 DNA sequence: TGTGCCAGCAGCTTTGGACAGGGGATTTCCGGGGAGCTGTTTTTT. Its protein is CASSFGQGISGELFF.

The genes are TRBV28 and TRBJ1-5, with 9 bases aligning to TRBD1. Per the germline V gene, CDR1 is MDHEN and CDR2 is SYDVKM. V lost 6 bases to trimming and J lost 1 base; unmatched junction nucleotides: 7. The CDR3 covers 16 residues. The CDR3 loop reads CASRNGGQGSNQPQHF. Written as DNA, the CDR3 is TGTGCCAGCAGAAACGGAGGACAGGGGAGCAATCAGCCCCAGCATTTT. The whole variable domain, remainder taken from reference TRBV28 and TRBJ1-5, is DVKVTQSSRYLVKRTGEKVFLECVQDMDHENMFWYRQDPGLGLRLIYFSYDVKMKEKGDIPEGYSVSREKKERFSLILESASTNQTSMYLCASRNGGQGSNQPQHFGDGTRLSIL.

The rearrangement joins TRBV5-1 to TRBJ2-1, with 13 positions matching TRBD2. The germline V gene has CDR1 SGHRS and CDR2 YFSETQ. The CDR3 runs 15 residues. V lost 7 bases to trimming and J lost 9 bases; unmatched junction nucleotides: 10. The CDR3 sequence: CASGRTSGGAVEQFF. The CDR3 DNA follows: TGCGCCAGCGGACGAACTAGCGGGGGGGCGGTTGAGCAGTTCTTC.

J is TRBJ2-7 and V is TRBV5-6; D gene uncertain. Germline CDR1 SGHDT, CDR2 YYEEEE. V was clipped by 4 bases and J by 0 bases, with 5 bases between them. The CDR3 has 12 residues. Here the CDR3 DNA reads TGTGCCAGCAGCAAGAGCTCCTACGAGCAGTACTTC. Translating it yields CASSKSSYEQYF.

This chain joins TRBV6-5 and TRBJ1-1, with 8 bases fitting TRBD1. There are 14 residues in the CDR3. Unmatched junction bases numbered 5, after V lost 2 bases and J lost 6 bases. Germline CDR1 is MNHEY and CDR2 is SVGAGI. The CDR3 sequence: CASSYRQGASEAFF. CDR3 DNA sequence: TGTGCCAGCAGTTACCGCCAGGGGGCGTCTGAAGCTTTCTTT.

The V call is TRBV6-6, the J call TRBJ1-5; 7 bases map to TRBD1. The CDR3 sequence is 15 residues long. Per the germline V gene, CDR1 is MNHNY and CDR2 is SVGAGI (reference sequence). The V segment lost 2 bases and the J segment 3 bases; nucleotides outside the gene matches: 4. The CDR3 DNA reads TGTGCCAGCAGTTACGAGGGGGCCCACAATCAGCCCCAGCATTTT. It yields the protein CASSYEGAHNQPQHF.

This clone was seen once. In nucleotides, the CDR3 is TGCGCCAGCAGCAAGGACAGGATTAACACCGGGGAGCTGTTTTTT. Protein sequence: CASSKDRINTGELFF. This chain links TRBV5-1 with TRBJ2-2, with 7 bases matching TRBD1. Germline CDR1 SGHRS, CDR2 YFSETQ. V dropped 4 bases and J dropped 2; count of bases not matched to a gene: 5. This CDR3 spans 15 amino acids. Complete variable domain (other parts from reference TRBV5-1 and TRBJ2-2): KAGVTQTPRYLIKTRGQQVTLSCSPISGHRSVSWYQQTPGQGLQFLFEYFSETQRNKGNFPGRFSGRQFSNSRSEMNVSTLELGDSALYLCASSKDRINTGELFFGEGSRLTVL.

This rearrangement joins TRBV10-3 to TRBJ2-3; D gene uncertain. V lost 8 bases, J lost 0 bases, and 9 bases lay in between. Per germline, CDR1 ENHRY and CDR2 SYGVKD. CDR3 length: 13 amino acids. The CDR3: CAIGHTSTDTQYF. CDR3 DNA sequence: TGTGCCATCGGGCATACCAGCACAGATACGCAGTATTTT.

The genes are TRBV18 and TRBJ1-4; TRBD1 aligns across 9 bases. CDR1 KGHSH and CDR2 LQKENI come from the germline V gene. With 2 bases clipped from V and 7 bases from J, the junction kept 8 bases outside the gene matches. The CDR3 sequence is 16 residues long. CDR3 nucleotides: TGTGCCAGCTCACCAAAAAGGGGACAGGGAGGTGAAAAACTGTTTTTT. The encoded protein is CASSPKRGQGGEKLFF.